This is a list of T cell receptor beta chains from one sample in a study of blood T cell repertoires in COVID-19. The data were produced by immunoSEQ multiplex PCR, yet TCRdb's version contains in-frame clones alone and is incomplete. The table lists around 110,000 clones, 70% to 85% of them singletons, with approximately 7.6% in the top ten. The sequencing sample was made of peripheral blood. These receptor sequences come from a man aged 65-85 years with active or convalescent COVID-19. The CDR3 runs from the conserved cysteine through the conserved F or W. D genes are given only for firm matches. Clone size is not always given. Where it is, it says once, few, many or a class for expanded clones.

NA	NA	TRBV5-5	TRBJ2-2	CASSPGVGANTGELFF	TGTGCCAGCAGCCCTGGTGTAGGGGCGAACACCGGGGAGCTGTTTTTT
NA	NA	TRBV4-3	TRBJ2-1	CASSQGGRDDEQFF	TGCGCCAGCAGCCAGGGAGGAAGGGACGATGAGCAGTTCTTC
NA	TRBD2	TRBV10-3	TRBJ2-1	CAIEIAGDSNEQFF	TGTGCCATCGAGATAGCGGGCGATTCCAATGAGCAGTTCTTC
few	TRBD1	TRBV29-1	TRBJ1-4	CSVAYRTGGWGIEKLFF	TGCAGCGTGGCCTACCGGACAGGGGGCTGGGGAATTGAAAAACTGTTTTTT
NA	NA	TRBV6-5	TRBJ1-2	CASSQGSGYTF	TGTGCCAGCAGTCAGGGATCTGGCTACACCTTC
NA	TRBD2	TRBV19	TRBJ2-4	CASSIRTSGSKNIQYF	TGTGCCAGTAGTATAAGGACTAGCGGGAGCAAAAACATTCAGTACTTC
NA	TRBD2	TRBV5-4	TRBJ2-1	CASSLAGGGIDNEQFF	TGTGCCAGCAGCTTGGCCGGCGGGGGGATTGACAATGAGCAGTTCTTC
NA	NA	TRBV5-1	TRBJ1-4	CASSMSRAVGEKLFF	TGCGCCAGCAGCATGAGCAGGGCTGTCGGTGAAAAACTGTTTTTT
NA	NA	TRBV4-1	TRBJ2-7	CASSQDVATPHEQYF	TGCGCCAGCAGCCAAGATGTCGCTACTCCCCACGAGCAGTACTTC
NA	NA	TRBV4-1	TRBJ2-2	CASSQVMGELFF	TGCGCCAGCAGCCAAGTTATGGGGGAGCTGTTTTTT
once	TRBD1	TRBV6-6	TRBJ1-2	CASIGTGGNYGYTF	TGTGCCAGCATCGGTACAGGGGGAAACTATGGCTACACCTTC
NA	TRBD2	TRBV7-2	TRBJ2-1	CASSFGLGVNPFF	TGTGCCAGCAGTTTCGGACTAGGTGTAAATCCGTTCTTC
NA	TRBD1	TRBV7-8	TRBJ2-6	CASSFPGQAPLGANVLTF	TGTGCCAGCAGCTTCCCGGGACAGGCCCCCCTTGGAGCCAACGTCCTGACTTTC
few	TRBD2	TRBV6-2/TRBV6-3	TRBJ2-3	CASSETTSGGPDTQYF	TGTGCCAGCAGTGAGACCACTAGCGGGGGGCCAGATACGCAGTATTTT
NA	NA	TRBV29-1	TRBJ1-5	CSVEGQGYSNQPQHF	TGCAGCGTTGAGGGCCAGGGTTATAGCAATCAGCCCCAGCATTTT
many	NA	TRBV3-1/TRBV3-2	TRBJ1-2	CASSQWGDGYTF	TGTGCCAGCAGCCAATGGGGGGATGGCTACACCTTC
NA	TRBD1	TRBV24-1	TRBJ1-5	CATSGGTAYSNQPQHF	TGTGCCACCAGTGGTGGGACAGCTTATAGCAATCAGCCCCAGCATTTT
NA	NA	TRBV5-8	TRBJ2-7	CASSLVASVTYEQYF	TGTGCCAGCAGCTTGGTGGCTAGCGTTACCTACGAGCAGTACTTC
NA	TRBD2	TRBV18	TRBJ2-1	CASSIKAGISYNEQFF	TGTGCCAGCTCAATTAAAGCGGGGATCTCCTACAATGAGCAGTTCTTC
NA	NA	TRBV2	TRBJ2-7	CASGVAPDRSAYEQYF	TGTGCCAGCGGCGTGGCCCCGGACAGATCTGCTTACGAGCAGTACTTC
once	TRBD1	TRBV28	TRBJ1-2	CASRSSGTGYGYTF	TGTGCCAGCAGGTCCTCCGGGACAGGCTATGGCTACACCTTC
NA	TRBD1	TRBV6-8	TRBJ1-5	CASRGTVSKPQHF	TGTGCCAGCAGAGGGACAGTTAGTAAGCCCCAGCATTTT
NA	TRBD1	TRBV29-1	TRBJ2-7	CSVVGQGAYEQYF	TGCAGCGTTGTGGGACAGGGGGCCTACGAGCAGTACTTC
NA	TRBD2	TRBV6-5	TRBJ2-1	CASSPSGGSYNEQFF	TGTGCCAGCAGTCCTAGCGGGGGGTCCTACAATGAGCAGTTCTTC
NA	NA	TRBV6-4	TRBJ1-5	CASSPPGHWRNQPQHF	TGTGCCAGCAGTCCACCGGGACACTGGCGCAATCAGCCCCAGCATTTT
NA	TRBD1	TRBV4-1	TRBJ1-2	CASSQPRQGAEGYTF	TGCGCCAGCAGCCAACCGAGACAGGGGGCTGAGGGCTACACCTTC
NA	TRBD1	TRBV10-3	TRBJ2-7	CAISSGQGNPYEQYF	TGTGCCATCAGTTCGGGACAGGGGAATCCCTACGAGCAGTACTTC
once	TRBD1	TRBV28	TRBJ2-7	CASSPPGDRGPEQYF	TGTGCCAGCAGTCCCCCAGGTGACAGGGGGCCCGAGCAGTACTTC
once	TRBD2	TRBV4-3	TRBJ2-1	CASSQRLAGVIEQFF	TGCGCCAGCAGCCAAAGACTAGCGGGAGTCATAGAGCAGTTCTTC
NA	TRBD1	TRBV6-1	TRBJ1-2	CASSEEGANGYTF	TGTGCCAGCAGTGAGGAGGGGGCGAATGGCTACACCTTC
NA	NA	TRBV2	TRBJ1-6	CASSPGIGSPLHF	TGTGCCAGCAGTCCGGGGATTGGGTCACCCCTCCACTTT
NA	NA	TRBV5-5	TRBJ2-3	CASSLRDEGLDTQYF	TGTGCCAGCAGCTTAAGGGATGAGGGATTGGATACGCAGTATTTT
NA	TRBD1	TRBV12-3/TRBV12-4	TRBJ1-5	CASSLQGNQPQHF	TGTGCCAGCAGCCTACAGGGGAATCAGCCCCAGCATTTT
NA	TRBD2	TRBV30	TRBJ2-1	CAWSVLRGYNEQFF	TGTGCCTGGAGTGTTCTGCGGGGGTACAATGAGCAGTTCTTC
NA	TRBD2	TRBV7-2	TRBJ2-5	CASSSRTSGGQETQYF	TGTGCCAGCAGCTCCCGGACTAGCGGGGGGCAAGAGACCCAGTACTTC
NA	TRBD1	TRBV3-1/TRBV3-2	TRBJ1-2	CASSPRTGDGYTF	TGTGCCAGCAGCCCCCGGACAGGGGACGGCTACACCTTC
NA	TRBD1	TRBV3-1/TRBV3-2	TRBJ1-2	CASSQGQGLLGYTF	TGTGCCAGCAGCCAGGGACAGGGATTACTTGGCTACACCTTC
NA	NA	TRBV10-3	TRBJ1-2	CAIKGAGYGYTF	TGTGCCATCAAGGGAGCCGGGTATGGCTACACCTTC
few	NA	TRBV27	TRBJ1-2	CASSKNPGAGYGYTF	TGTGCCAGCAGTAAAAACCCAGGGGCCGGCTATGGCTACACCTTC
NA	NA	TRBV7-2	TRBJ1-2	CASSPSRGGVYGYTF	TGTGCCAGCAGCCCCAGCCGGGGGGGGGTTTATGGCTACACCTTC
NA	TRBD2	TRBV9	TRBJ2-5	CASSPGGLAGRETQYF	TGTGCCAGCAGCCCAGGGGGACTAGCGGGGCGAGAGACCCAGTACTTC
NA	NA	TRBV28	TRBJ1-1	CASSPSGTANTEAFF	TGTGCCAGCAGTCCCAGCGGGACCGCGAACACTGAAGCTTTCTTT
NA	TRBD1	TRBV19	TRBJ1-2	CASTTGTGGFFGYGYTF	TGTGCCAGTACCACAGGGACAGGGGGATTCTTCGGCTATGGCTACACCTTC
NA	TRBD2	TRBV9	TRBJ2-1	CASSVGSSSGRNEQFF	TGTGCCAGCAGCGTAGGGTCGTCTAGCGGGCGGAATGAGCAGTTCTTC
NA	NA	TRBV13	TRBJ2-7	CASSIAGQGFYEQYF	TGTGCCAGCAGCATAGCGGGACAGGGCTTCTACGAGCAGTACTTC
NA	NA	TRBV28	TRBJ2-1	CASSFPGHLVDEQFF	TGTGCCAGCAGTTTCCCCGGACACCTAGTAGATGAGCAGTTCTTC
NA	NA	TRBV5-1	TRBJ1-5	CASSFNTGSNQPQHF	TGCGCCAGCAGCTTCAACACAGGGAGCAATCAGCCCCAGCATTTT
NA	TRBD2	TRBV28	TRBJ2-7	CASSLFGGRSSYEQYF	TGTGCCAGCAGTTTATTTGGCGGGAGGTCGTCCTACGAGCAGTACTTC
few	NA	TRBV19	TRBJ2-7	CASSSSYEQYF	TGTGCCAGTTCCTCTTCCTACGAGCAGTACTTC
NA	NA	TRBV5-4	TRBJ1-2	CASSLAGDRSPYGYTF	TGTGCCAGCAGCTTGGCCGGGGATCGTAGTCCCTATGGCTACACCTTC
NA	NA	TRBV6-2/TRBV6-3	TRBJ1-2	CASSYSRVDGYTF	TGTGCCAGCAGTTACAGCAGGGTGGATGGCTACACCTTC
NA	NA	TRBV11-2	TRBJ1-2	CASSQGRIWTENYGYTF	TGTGCCAGCAGCCAGGGCCGCATCTGGACGGAAAACTATGGCTACACCTTC
NA	TRBD2	TRBV11-2	TRBJ2-3	CASSTGLAGTDTQYF	TGTGCCAGCAGCACAGGACTAGCGGGCACAGATACGCAGTATTTT
few	NA	TRBV11-2	TRBJ1-2	CASSLLAGSGGYTF	TGTGCCAGCAGCTTACTGGCAGGATCAGGTGGCTACACCTTC
once	NA	TRBV5-6	TRBJ2-7	CASSLNGYEQYF	TGTGCCAGCAGCTTGAACGGGTACGAGCAGTACTTC
NA	TRBD1	TRBV19	TRBJ2-1	CASRGTGYNEQFF	TGTGCCAGTAGGGGGACAGGATACAATGAGCAGTTCTTC
NA	TRBD1	TRBV18	TRBJ1-6	CASSPTRTGTGTSPLHF	TGTGCCAGCTCACCCACAAGGACCGGGACAGGGACTTCACCCCTCCACTTT
NA	TRBD2	TRBV7-9	TRBJ2-3	CASILTSGSDVTQYF	TGTGCCAGCATCTTAACTAGCGGGAGTGACGTTACGCAGTATTTT
NA	NA	TRBV11-1	TRBJ1-6	CASSGRRVGNSPLHF	TGTGCCAGCAGCGGCCGCAGGGTAGGAAATTCACCCCTCCACTTT